This T cell receptor beta chain was recorded in a study of tumor and adjacent non-tumor tissue in lung cancer. RNA was extracted from bulk tissue without any cell sorting. The library came from three nested PCR rounds adapted from ARM-PCR protocols. A single record per CDR3 protein comes from TCRdb applying MiXCR to the multiplex PCR reads. The sample shows 75,000 to 95,000 distinct CDR3 sequences, about 66% of them seen only once. Germline CDR1 DFQATT, CDR2 SNEGSKA (reference sequence). This CDR3 is built from 14 residues. Study results and caveats: Significantly higher TCR diversity was found in tumor than normal lung.

In the case of this clonotype: Its antigen is unidentified. The junction differs from germline at one of its ends, possibly a read error.

The sequencing sample was made of lung tumor tissue. The V call is TRBV20-1, the J call TRBJ1-5, with 9 bases aligning to TRBD1. This clonotype was obtained from a man aged 55 to 70 with non-small cell lung cancer. CDR3 sequence: CSARAGQGNQHQHF. The CDR3 region has the DNA TGCAGTGCTAGAGCGGGACAGGGTAACCAGCACCAGCATTTT.